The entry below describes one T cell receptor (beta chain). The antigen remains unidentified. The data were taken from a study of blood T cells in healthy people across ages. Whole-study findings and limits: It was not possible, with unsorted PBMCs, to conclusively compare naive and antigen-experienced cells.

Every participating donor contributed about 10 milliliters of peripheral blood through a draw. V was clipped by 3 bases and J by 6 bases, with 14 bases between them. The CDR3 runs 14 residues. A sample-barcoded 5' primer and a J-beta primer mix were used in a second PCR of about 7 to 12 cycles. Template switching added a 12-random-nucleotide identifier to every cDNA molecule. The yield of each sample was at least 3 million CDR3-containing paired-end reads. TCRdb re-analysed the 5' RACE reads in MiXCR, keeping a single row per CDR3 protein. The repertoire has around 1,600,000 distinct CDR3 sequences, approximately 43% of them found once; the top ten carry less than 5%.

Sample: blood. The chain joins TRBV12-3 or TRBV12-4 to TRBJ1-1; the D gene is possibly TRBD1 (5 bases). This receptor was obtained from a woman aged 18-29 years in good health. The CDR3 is CASSLNQQGAEAFF. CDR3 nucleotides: TGTGCCAGCAGTTTGAACCAACAAGGGGCTGAAGCTTTCTTT.